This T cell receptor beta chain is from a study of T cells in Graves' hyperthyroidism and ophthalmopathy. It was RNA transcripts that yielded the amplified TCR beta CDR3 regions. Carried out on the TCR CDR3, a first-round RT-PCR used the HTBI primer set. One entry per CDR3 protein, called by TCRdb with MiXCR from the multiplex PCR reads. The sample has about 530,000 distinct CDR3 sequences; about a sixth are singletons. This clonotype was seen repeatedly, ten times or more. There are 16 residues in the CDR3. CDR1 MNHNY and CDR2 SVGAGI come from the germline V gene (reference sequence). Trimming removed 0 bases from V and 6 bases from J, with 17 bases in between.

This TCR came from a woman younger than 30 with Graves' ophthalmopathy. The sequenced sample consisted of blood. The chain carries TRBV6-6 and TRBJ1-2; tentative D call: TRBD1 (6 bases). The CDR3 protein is CASSYSTVTGLDGYTF. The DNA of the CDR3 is TGTGCCAGCAGTTACTCGACGGTTACAGGGCTGGATGGCTACACCTTC.